The table lists the clone carrying this TCR beta chain with a count of one. The data derive from a study of OX40 agonist ivuxolimab in advanced cancers. Study background: Three dose-escalation patients had partial responses: one with hepatocellular carcinoma and two with cutaneous melanoma.

The protocol was immunoSEQ multiplex PCR, while the TCRdb copy is restricted to in-frame clones and leaves out a portion. The sample contains 64,000 or so clones, 83% of which appear only once. V lost 2 bases to trimming and J lost 7 bases, with 15 bases between them. CDR3 length: 15 amino acids. The germline V gene has CDR1 SGDLS and CDR2 YYNGEE. This sequence joins TRBV9 and TRBJ2-2; D may match TRBD1 or TRBD2 (5 bases each). The clonotype comes from an adult with an advanced solid tumor such as melanoma, head and neck, liver or kidney cancer. The input for sequencing was CD4+ or CD8+ T cells sorted from blood, taken in a trial of the OX40 agonist ivuxolimab. For the CDR3, the DNA is TGTGCCAGCAGCGTTACCGGGACGGCGGACGGGGAGCTGTTTTTT. Its protein product is CASSVTGTADGELFF.